This T cell receptor beta chain was captured in a study of molecular identifiers for immune sequencing clone quantification. Study-level background: Naive CD8 cell RNA, from roughly 20,000 or 100,000 cells, was split five ways in replicates, with four sequenced.

In its sample, this clonotype was seen many times. The antigen remains undetermined. TCRdb processed the PCR reads anew with MiXCR; each CDR3 protein has one entry. Of approximately 680,000 distinct CDR3 sequences in the sample, about 25% were seen once. As CD8+CD4-CCR7+CD45RA+ cells, naive CD8 T cells were sorted. Trimming pared 5 bases from V and 0 bases from J, leaving 14 bases between. Per the germline V gene, CDR1 is MDHEN and CDR2 is SYDVKM. This CDR3 spans 15 amino acids. Findings and caveats of the study: Spiked-in Jurkat TCR RNA corresponding to one cell was reported as detectable against 1 million or so naive cells. Among effectors, clones above 20 RNA copies held over 97% of molecules; among naive cells, under 1%.

The sequence was obtained from a human donor in good health. Some libraries in this study had Jurkat cell RNA spiked in. This sequence joins TRBV28 and TRBJ2-7; TRBD1 is a possible D gene (6 bases). Sequencing was carried out using naive CD8+ T cells from blood, with Jurkat cell RNA spiked in. As for subset: FACS-sorted CD8+CD4-CCR7+CD45RA+ naive T cells. For the CDR3, the DNA is TGTGCCAGCAGTACCAGGGGTCCGAGCTCCTACGAGCAGTACTTC. It encodes CASSTRGPSSYEQYF.